Described below is a single TCR beta chain sequence and its context. The assay was immunoSEQ multiplex PCR, and TCRdb's table has in-frame clones only and misses some. The sample includes 85,000 to 95,000 clones, around 88% of them seen just once. The data stem from a study of blood T cell repertoires in COVID-19. In the study overall: T cells, B-cell-depleted T cells, or PBMCs provided the cDNA or gDNA that served as material.

With V trimmed by 0 bases and J by 5 bases, 6 bases remained unmatched. The CDR3 consists of 15 residues. CDR1 and CDR2 (germline): ENHRY, SYGVKD. The origin of this receptor is a man aged 55 to 70 with acute or convalescent COVID-19. The specimen was peripheral blood. The V gene is TRBV10-3, the J gene TRBJ1-2; 7 bases agree with TRBD1. The CDR3 spells CAISESTGAPYGYTF. Written as DNA, the CDR3 is TGTGCCATCAGTGAGTCTACAGGGGCACCATATGGCTACACCTTC.